One and the same sample provided the 4 T cell receptor beta chains below, sequenced in a study of T cell responses to AZD1222 COVID-19 vaccine. Generated by immunoSEQ multiplex PCR, the TCRdb table keeps only in-frame clones and is missing some. The repertoire holds 65,000 to 80,000 clones, with 88% as singletons. Sequenced material: peripheral blood, taken 28 days after the second dose of the MenACWY control vaccine. The receptors here all came from an adult who received the MenACWY meningococcal vaccine as a control.

This chain connects TRBV9 to TRBJ2-1; the D gene could be TRBD1 or TRBD2 (6 bases each). CDR3 length: 17 amino acids. Germline CDR1 reads SGDLS; CDR2 reads YYNGEE. The germline V and J ends were trimmed by 0 bases and 6 bases, with 19 bases remaining between them. As DNA, the CDR3 is TGTGCCAGCAGCGTAGGAATAGGGGGGTCCACTCCCAATGAGCAGTTCTTC. Encoded protein: CASSVGIGGSTPNEQFF.

The chain recombines TRBV18 with TRBJ1-2; D gene ambiguous. This CDR3 has 15 residues. V lost 3 bases to trimming and J lost 2 bases, with 13 bases between them. Germline loops: CDR1 KGHSH, CDR2 LQKENI. CDR3 sequence: CASSPMDGKNYGYTF. The CDR3, as DNA: TGTGCCAGCTCACCGATGGACGGGAAAAACTATGGCTACACCTTC.

CDR3: CASSSQAGLSNQPQHF. CDR3 bases: TGTGCCAGCAGTTCGCAGGCGGGACTGAGCAATCAGCCCCAGCATTTT. This chain connects TRBV6-5 to TRBJ1-5; TRBD1 might be the D (5 bases). Trimming removed 4 bases at V and 1 base at J, with 14 bases between. CDR3 length: 16 amino acids. From germline, CDR1 is MNHEY and CDR2 SVGAGI.

The V and J genes are TRBV5-4 and TRBJ1-5, with D unresolved. The ends were cut back, 0 bases at V and 10 bases at J, with 11 bases in the middle. The CDR3 runs to 13 residues. Per germline, CDR1 SGHNT and CDR2 YYREEE (reference sequence). The chain's CDR3 is CASSLALGSPQHF. CDR3 DNA sequence: TGTGCCAGCAGCTTGGCCTTGGGAAGCCCCCAGCATTTT.